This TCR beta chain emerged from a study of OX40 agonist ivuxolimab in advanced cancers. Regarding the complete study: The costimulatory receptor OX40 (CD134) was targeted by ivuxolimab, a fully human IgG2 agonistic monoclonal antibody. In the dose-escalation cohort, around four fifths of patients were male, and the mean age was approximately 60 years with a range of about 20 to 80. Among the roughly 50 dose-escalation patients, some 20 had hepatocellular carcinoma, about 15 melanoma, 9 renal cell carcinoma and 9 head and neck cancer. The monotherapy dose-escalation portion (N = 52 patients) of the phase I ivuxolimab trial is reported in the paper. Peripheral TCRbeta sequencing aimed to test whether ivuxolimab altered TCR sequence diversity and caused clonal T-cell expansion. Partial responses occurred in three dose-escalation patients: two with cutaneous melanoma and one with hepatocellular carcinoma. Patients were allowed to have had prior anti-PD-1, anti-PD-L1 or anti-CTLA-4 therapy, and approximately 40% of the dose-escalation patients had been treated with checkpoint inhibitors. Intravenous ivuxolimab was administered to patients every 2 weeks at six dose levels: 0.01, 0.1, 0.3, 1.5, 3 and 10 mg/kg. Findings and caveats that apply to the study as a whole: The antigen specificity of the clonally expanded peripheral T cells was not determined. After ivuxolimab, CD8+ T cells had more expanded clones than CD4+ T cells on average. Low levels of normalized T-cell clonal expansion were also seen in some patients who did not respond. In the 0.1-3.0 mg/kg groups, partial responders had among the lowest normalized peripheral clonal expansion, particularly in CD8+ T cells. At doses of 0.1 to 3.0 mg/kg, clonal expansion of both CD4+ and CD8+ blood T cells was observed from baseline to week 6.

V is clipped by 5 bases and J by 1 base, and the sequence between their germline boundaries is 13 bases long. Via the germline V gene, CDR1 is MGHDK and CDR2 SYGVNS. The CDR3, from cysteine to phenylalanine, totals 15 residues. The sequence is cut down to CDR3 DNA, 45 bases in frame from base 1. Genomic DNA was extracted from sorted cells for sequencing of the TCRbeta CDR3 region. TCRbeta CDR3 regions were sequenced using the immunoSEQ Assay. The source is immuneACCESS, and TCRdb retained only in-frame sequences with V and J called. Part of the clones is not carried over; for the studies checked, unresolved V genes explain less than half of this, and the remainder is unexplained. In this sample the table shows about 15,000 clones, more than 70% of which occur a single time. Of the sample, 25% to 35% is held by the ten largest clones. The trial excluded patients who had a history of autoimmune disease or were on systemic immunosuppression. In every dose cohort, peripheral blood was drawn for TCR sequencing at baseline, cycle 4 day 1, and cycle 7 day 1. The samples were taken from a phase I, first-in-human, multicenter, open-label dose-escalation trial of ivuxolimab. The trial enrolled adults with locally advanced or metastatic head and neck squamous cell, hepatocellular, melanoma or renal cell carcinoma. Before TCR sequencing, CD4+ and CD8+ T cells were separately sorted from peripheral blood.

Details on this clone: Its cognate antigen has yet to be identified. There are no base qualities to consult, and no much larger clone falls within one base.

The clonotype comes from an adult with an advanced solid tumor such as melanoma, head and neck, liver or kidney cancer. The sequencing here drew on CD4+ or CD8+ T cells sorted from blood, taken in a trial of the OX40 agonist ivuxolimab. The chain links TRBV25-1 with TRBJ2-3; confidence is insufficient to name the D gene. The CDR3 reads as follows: CASSPQIGGTDTQYF. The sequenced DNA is TGTGCCAGCAGTCCCCAGATAGGAGGCACAGATACGCAGTATTTT.